The 15 T cell receptor beta chains listed next were all sequenced from one sample in a study of blood T cell repertoires in COVID-19. This table comes from immunoSEQ multiplex PCR, and its TCRdb copy is limited to in-frame clones, with some not included. The sample consists of 200,000 to 250,000 clones, roughly four fifths of them appearing once. Specimen: peripheral blood. These receptors were collected from a woman between 55 and 75 years old with acute or convalescent COVID-19.

Only one count was recorded for this clone. The rearrangement joins TRBV4-3 to TRBJ1-2; no definite D call. Germline assignment: CDR1 LGHNA and CDR2 YSLEER. The CDR3 runs 16 residues. V shed 0 bases and J shed 4 bases, with 15 bases lying between them. CDR3 protein: CASSQDYGELLYGYTF. DNA for the CDR3: TGCGCCAGCAGCCAAGATTACGGGGAGTTGCTCTATGGCTACACCTTC.

The gene calls are TRBV2 and TRBJ1-2; D is unresolved. CDR3 length equals 14 residues. The V end lost 6 bases, the J end lost 7 bases, and 18 bases lay between the germline ends. Germline values: CDR1 SNHLY, CDR2 FYNNEI. Written as DNA, the CDR3 is TGTGCCAGCAGGGAACCAGGAACCATTTCTGGCTACACCTTC. Translated: CASREPGTISGYTF.

V gene TRBV7-6 combines with J gene TRBJ2-3; no reliable D call. In germline, CDR1 is SGHVS, CDR2 FNYEAQ. The CDR3 contains 15 residues. The germline V and J ends were trimmed by 1 base and 4 bases, with 12 bases remaining between them. CDR3 in DNA: TGTGCCAGCAGCTTAGGGTCAGGTGTGTCAGATACGCAGTATTTT. Protein: CASSLGSGVSDTQYF.

V usage is TRBV2 and J usage is TRBJ2-3; 7 nucleotides align to TRBD2. The J segment lost 0 bases and the V segment lost 4 bases, leaving 4 bases of the junction unmatched. This CDR3 contains 15 residues. Germline lookup yields CDR1 SNHLY and CDR2 FYNNEI. The CDR3 spells CASSAAGVSTDTQYF. CDR3 nucleotide sequence: TGTGCCAGCAGTGCGGCGGGGGTTAGCACAGATACGCAGTATTTT.

The chain employs TRBV6-5 and TRBJ2-2; perhaps TRBD1 as D (5 bases). The CDR3 runs to 13 residues. Trimming stripped 6 bases from V and 6 bases from J, with 11 bases between. The germline V gene has CDR1 MNHEY and CDR2 SVGAGI. As DNA, the CDR3 is TGTGCCAGCAGAGTCTCAGGGTCCGGGGAGCTGTTTTTT. This encodes CASRVSGSGELFF.

The chain uses TRBV6-2 or TRBV6-3 and TRBJ1-2; 10 nucleotides line up with TRBD1. Germline trimming cut 4 bases from V and 5 bases from J; bases unmatched to any gene: 10. CDR3 size: 16 residues. The germline CDR1 and CDR2 sequences are MNHEY and SVGEGT. The CDR3 sequence is CASSFLRTGGIYGYTF. The CDR3 DNA follows: TGTGCCAGCAGTTTCCTTCGGACAGGGGGTATATATGGCTACACCTTC.

The chain carries TRBV7-3 and TRBJ2-1; TRBD2 might be the D (5 bases). Germline loops: CDR1 SGHTA, CDR2 FQGTGA. This CDR3 has 13 residues. V lost 5 bases, J lost 9 bases, and 14 bases lay in between. The CDR3 sequence: CASSPSTGGEQFF. In DNA form, the CDR3 reads TGTGCCAGCAGCCCTAGCACCGGCGGTGAGCAGTTCTTC.

The CDR3 DNA follows: TGTGCCAGCGGGCGACAGGGGGCCGATTCACCCCTCCACTTT. This encodes CASGRQGADSPLHF. The chain has TRBV6-5 and TRBJ1-6; TRBD1 matches at 10 bases. CDR1 and CDR2 (germline): MNHEY, SVGAGI. CDR3 length: 14 amino acids. Trimming took 8 bases from V and 8 from J; bases not matched to a gene: 6.

V and J are TRBV5-6 and TRBJ2-5; tentative D call: TRBD2 (6 bases). Looked up from germline, CDR1 is SGHDT and CDR2 is YYEEEE. Deletions cut 4 bases from V and 5 bases from J, with 18 bases between. The CDR3 length is 15 residues. The chain's CDR3 is CASSGILGAGETQYF. CDR3 bases: TGTGCCAGCAGCGGTATTTTAGGGGCGGGGGAGACCCAGTACTTC.

This clone was detected only a few times. This chain uses TRBV18 with TRBJ1-2; 8 nucleotides match TRBD1. The CDR3 is made up of 13 amino acids. The V gene's germline CDR1 is KGHSH and CDR2 LQKENI. The ends lost 2 bases at V and 6 bases at J; junction bases unmatched: 2. CDR3 amino acids: CASSPLDRDGYTF. In DNA, the CDR3 is TGTGCCAGCTCACCATTGGACAGGGATGGCTACACCTTC.

V is TRBV2 and J is TRBJ2-5; D call uncertain. The CDR3 runs to 11 residues. Germline V gives CDR1 SNHLY, CDR2 FYNNEI. Trimming stripped 10 bases from V and 9 bases from J, with 15 bases between. CDR3 bases: TGTGCCATCCAAACACGTGAGGCCCAGTACTTC. Protein product: CAIQTREAQYF.

The chain's CDR3 is CASNYLFRDRGNQPQHF. CDR3 nucleotide sequence: TGCGCCAGCAACTACCTCTTCCGGGACAGGGGCAATCAGCCCCAGCATTTT. The chain employs TRBV4-1 and TRBJ1-5; 9 bases are shared with TRBD1. CDR3 length: 17 amino acids. Trimming took 7 bases from V and 2 from J; bases not matched to a gene: 12. CDR1 and CDR2 from the germline V gene are MGHRA and YSYEKL.

The chain couples TRBV18 to TRBJ2-1; possible D gene TRBD2, 5 bases. The CDR3 sequence is 14 residues long. CDR1 is KGHSH, CDR2 LQKENI, per germline. Trimming took 3 bases from V and 8 from J, leaving 14 bases between them. CDR3 in DNA: TGTGCCAGCTCACCGTGGCGTCTAGCTGATGAGCAGTTCTTC. Its protein is CASSPWRLADEQFF.

This rearrangement joins TRBV5-6 to TRBJ1-2; D unresolved. The ends were cut back, 0 bases at V and 8 bases at J, with 17 bases in the middle. The length of the CDR3 is 15 residues. In germline, CDR1 is SGHDT, CDR2 YYEEEE. This CDR3 reads CASSLGRQIRGGYTF. The CDR3 region has the DNA TGTGCCAGCAGCTTGGGTCGGCAGATCAGAGGGGGCTACACCTTC. Using reference TRBV5-6 and TRBJ1-2 for the parts outside the CDR3, the full variable domain is DAGVTQSPTHLIKTRGQQVTLRCSPKSGHDTVSWYQQALGQGPQFIFQYYEEEERQRGNFPDRFSGHQFPNYSSELNVNALLLGDSALYLCASSLGRQIRGGYTFGSGTRLTVV.

The V gene is TRBV4-3, the J gene TRBJ1-1; D not certain. Trimming stripped 0 bases from V and 1 base from J, with 9 bases between. The germline gives CDR1 LGHNA, CDR2 YSLEER. CDR3 length equals 15 residues. CDR3 nucleotide sequence: TGCGCCAGCAGCCAAGAGTCGGGTCGGAACACTGAAGCTTTCTTT. It is translated as CASSQESGRNTEAFF.